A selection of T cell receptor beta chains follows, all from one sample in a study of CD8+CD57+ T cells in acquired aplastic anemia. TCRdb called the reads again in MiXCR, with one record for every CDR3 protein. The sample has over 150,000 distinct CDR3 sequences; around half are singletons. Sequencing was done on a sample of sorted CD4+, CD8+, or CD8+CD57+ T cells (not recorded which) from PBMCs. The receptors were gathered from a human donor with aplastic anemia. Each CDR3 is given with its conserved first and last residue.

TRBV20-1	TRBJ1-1	CSASRTGSRTEAFF
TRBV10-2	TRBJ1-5	CASSERDRGHQPQHF
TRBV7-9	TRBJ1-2	CASSQTGKGYGYTF
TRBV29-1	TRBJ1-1	CSGILNTEAFF
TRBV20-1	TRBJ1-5	CSAEWTGDQPQHF
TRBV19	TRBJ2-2	CASRMRAGGPNAGELFF
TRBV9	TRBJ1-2	CASSVGQGASGYTF
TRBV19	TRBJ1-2	CASSIQGPNYGYTF
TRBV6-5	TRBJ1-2	CASSYSRVAGADGYTF
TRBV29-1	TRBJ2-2	CSVGSGGANTGELFF
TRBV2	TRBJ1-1	CASSRGTRAFF
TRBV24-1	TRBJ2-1	CATSDTLRRERSDEQFF
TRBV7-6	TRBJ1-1	CASSSQENTEAFF
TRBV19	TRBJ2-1	CASSIVSGRNEQFF
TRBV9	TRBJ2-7	CASSVGTGFYEQYF
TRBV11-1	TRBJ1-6	CASSFVSGGTGLGTLHF
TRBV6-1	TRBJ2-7	CASRDRDRYEQYF
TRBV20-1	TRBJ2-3	CSASSQELGYTDTQYF
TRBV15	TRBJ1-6	CATRTGNNSPLHF
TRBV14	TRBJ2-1	CASSQDPQLERGHYNEQFF
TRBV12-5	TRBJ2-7	CASGSKLTGSYEQYF
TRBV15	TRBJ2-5	CATSREPEGETQYF
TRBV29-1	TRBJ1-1	CSVARGTNTEAFF
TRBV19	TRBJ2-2	CASSIQANTGELFF
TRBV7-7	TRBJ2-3	CASSLVGQSTDTQYF
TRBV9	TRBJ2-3	CASSVEAGANTDTQYF
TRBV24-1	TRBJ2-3	CATSPGQGGPDTQYF
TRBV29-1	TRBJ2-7	CSVERQDTYEQYF
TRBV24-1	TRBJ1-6	CATSDRLNSPLHF